Below are 21 T cell receptor beta chains sequenced from a single sample in a study of blood T cell repertoires in COVID-19. Assay used: immunoSEQ multiplex PCR; TCRdb lists only in-frame clones, some missing. The table records some 57,000 clones, 85% to 90% of them present only once. The sample consisted of peripheral blood. The source is a man in his 70s with acute or convalescent COVID-19.

This chain links TRBV19 with TRBJ2-7; 7 positions match TRBD2. The germline V gene has CDR1 LNHDA and CDR2 SQIVND (reference sequence). V was clipped by 5 bases and J by 6 bases; unmatched bases: 10. The CDR3 runs 14 residues. In DNA form, the CDR3 reads TGTGCCAGTAGTGTTGGGGGGGAGGTTGGCGAGCAGTACTTC. This sequence encodes CASSVGGEVGEQYF. The full variable domain, its missing parts supplied by reference TRBV19 and TRBJ2-7, is DGGITQSPKYLFRKEGQNVTLSCEQNLNHDAMYWYRQDPGQGLRLIYYSQIVNDFQKGDIAEGYSVSREKKESFPLTVTSAQKNPTAFYLCASSVGGEVGEQYFGPGTRLTVT.

The chain employs TRBV4-1 and TRBJ2-3, with D perhaps matching TRBD2 (6 bases). The CDR3 totals 15 residues. Germline CDR1 reads MGHRA; CDR2 reads YSYEKL. V shed 2 bases and J shed 4 bases, with 13 bases lying between them. This CDR3 reads CASSQKEGLSDTQYF. CDR3 in DNA: TGCGCCAGCAGCCAAAAGGAGGGACTTTCAGATACGCAGTATTTT.

The CDR3 protein is CASSTLVGTDTQYF. CDR3 in DNA: TGCGCCAGCAGCACCCTTGTCGGGACAGATACGCAGTATTTT. The V and J genes are TRBV5-1 and TRBJ2-3; D remains ambiguous. V lost 4 bases and J lost 3, with 12 bases in between. The CDR3 has 14 amino acids. Germline values: CDR1 SGHRS, CDR2 YFSETQ.

As DNA, the CDR3 is TGCGCCAGCAGCTTGGGCCATACCGGGACATTCGGGGATACGCAGTATTTT. This translates into CASSLGHTGTFGDTQYF. V is TRBV5-1 and J is TRBJ2-3; weak D call: TRBD1 (6 bases). CDR3 length equals 17 residues. The ends were cut back, 0 bases at V and 6 bases at J, with 20 bases in the middle. Germline CDR1 and CDR2: SGHRS and YFSETQ.

V is TRBV10-3 and J is TRBJ2-1, with a tentative D call TRBD1 (6 bases). The CDR3 has 11 amino acids. Germline V lookup: CDR1 ENHRY, CDR2 SYGVKD. The V end lost 6 bases, the J end lost 6 bases, and 6 bases lay between the germline ends. The CDR3, as DNA: TGTGCCATCAGGGACAGCAATGAGCAGTTCTTC. Its translation: CAIRDSNEQFF.

The chain employs TRBV5-4 and TRBJ1-1, with 7 positions matching TRBD1. Germline-derived CDR1 and CDR2 are SGHNT and YYREEE (reference sequence). The CDR3 consists of 12 residues. The V and J ends lost 3 bases and 6 bases, in that order; junction bases with no gene match: 2. CDR3 nucleotides: TGTGCCAGCAGCTGGGGGACAGCTGAAGCTTTCTTT. This sequence encodes CASSWGTAEAFF. The variable domain in full, completed from reference TRBV5-4 and TRBJ1-1, reads ETGVTQSPTHLIKTRGQQVTLRCSSQSGHNTVSWYQQALGQGPQFIFQYYREEENGRGNFPPRFSGLQFPNYSSELNVNALELDDSALYLCASSWGTAEAFFGQGTRLTVV.

This clone was seen a handful of times. Compared with germline, one end of the junction differs, possibly owing to a read error. The rearrangement links TRBV7-3 to TRBJ1-6; D not certain. Germline values: CDR1 SGHTA, CDR2 FQGTGA. This CDR3 is 14 amino acids long. The CDR3 is CASSVTASNSPLHF. In nucleotides, the CDR3 is TGTGCCAGCAGCGTAACAGCTTCCAATTCACCCCTCCACTTT.

This chain uses TRBV6-5 with TRBJ2-7; no firm D call. The CDR3 loop spans 12 amino acids. With 7 bases removed from V and 6 bases from J, the gap between germline ends came to 13 bases. Germline CDR1 and CDR2: MNHEY and SVGAGI. The CDR3: CASTNTQFEQYF. DNA of the CDR3: TGTGCCAGCACCAACACCCAGTTCGAGCAGTACTTC.

This clone is deemed medium-sized (0.01 to 0.1%). The V call is TRBV11-2, the J call TRBJ1-2; 7 positions match TRBD1. The CDR3 has 14 residues. CDR1 and CDR2 from the germline V gene are SGHAT and FQNNGV. Trimming at V came to 1 base and at J to 8 bases, leaving 7 bases not matched to a gene. The chain's CDR3 is CASSLGPGGAGYTF. Written as DNA, the CDR3 is TGTGCCAGCAGCTTAGGGCCAGGGGGTGCCGGCTACACCTTC.

The rearrangement links TRBV11-2 to TRBJ1-2; 8 bases align to TRBD1. Germline CDR1 reads SGHAT; CDR2 reads FQNNGV. This CDR3 region has 17 residues. V shed 1 base, J shed 5 bases, and the junction held 12 bases outside the gene matches. The CDR3 here is CASSLVGQGILRYGYTF. The CDR3, as DNA: TGTGCCAGCAGCTTAGTTGGACAGGGTATTTTAAGATATGGCTACACCTTC.

The chain has TRBV5-1 and TRBJ2-3; TRBD2 matches 14 bases. Trimming took 0 bases from V and 6 from J; bases not matched to a gene: 3. Germline values: CDR1 SGHRS, CDR2 YFSETQ. The CDR3 totals 16 residues. The CDR3 region is CASSLGLAGGSDTQYF. The DNA for the CDR3 is TGCGCCAGCAGCTTGGGACTAGCGGGGGGGTCGGATACGCAGTATTTT.

The V and J genes are TRBV10-2 and TRBJ2-7; TRBD2 agrees at 9 bases. This CDR3 region has 15 residues. CDR1 and CDR2 from the germline V gene are WSHSY and SAAADI. V gave up 3 bases and J gave up 3 bases; unmatched junction bases: 6. For the CDR3, the DNA is TGCGCCAGCAGTGACCCGGGACTAGCAGGCTACGAGCAGTACTTC. Translated, it gives CASSDPGLAGYEQYF.

This chain uses TRBV15 with TRBJ2-1; 8 bases match TRBD1. The V and J ends lost 0 bases and 7 bases, in that order; junction bases with no gene match: 14. The CDR3 sequence is 18 residues long. Looked up from germline, CDR1 is LNHNV and CDR2 is YYDKDF (reference sequence). CDR3 loop: CATSRDYVTGEVTNEQFF. The CDR3 DNA is TGTGCCACCAGCAGAGATTACGTGACAGGGGAGGTGACGAATGAGCAGTTCTTC.

V is TRBV2 and J is TRBJ2-2; 10 positions match TRBD2. With V trimmed by 5 bases and J by 1 base, 1 base remained unmatched. Germline loops: CDR1 SNHLY, CDR2 FYNNEI. The CDR3 sequence is 15 residues long. This CDR3 is CASSWTSGNTGELFF. CDR3 in DNA: TGTGCCAGCAGTTGGACTAGCGGGAACACCGGGGAGCTGTTTTTT.

This chain uses TRBV7-9 with TRBJ2-1; 12 nucleotides agree with TRBD2. The CDR3 has 18 amino acids. Trimming took 5 bases from V and 4 from J; bases not matched to a gene: 12. The germline gives CDR1 SEHNR, CDR2 FQNEAQ (reference sequence). The CDR3 DNA sequence: TGTGCCAGCAGCGGACTCACCGGGACTAGCGGGTCATACAATGAGCAGTTCTTC. Its translation is CASSGLTGTSGSYNEQFF.

The rearrangement links TRBV19 to TRBJ2-3; 7 bases match TRBD1. Trimming at V came to 7 bases and at J to 4 bases, leaving 14 bases not matched to a gene. CDR1 is LNHDA and CDR2 is SQIVND in the germline V gene (reference sequence). This CDR3 is built from 16 residues. CDR3 in DNA: TGTGCCAGTAATTTCCCGACAGGGAAACTTGCAGATACGCAGTATTTT. Protein sequence: CASNFPTGKLADTQYF.

V gene TRBV25-1 combines with J gene TRBJ2-1, with TRBD2 matching over 14 bases. Germline V gene sequence: CDR1 MGHDK, CDR2 SYGVNS. The CDR3 length is 16 residues. Trimming at V came to 10 bases and at J to 5 bases, leaving 10 bases not matched to a gene. This CDR3 is CANPAGGLAGDNEQFF. CDR3 bases: TGTGCCAACCCCGCGGGGGGACTAGCGGGAGACAATGAGCAGTTCTTC. Based on the CDR3 plus reference TRBV25-1 and TRBJ2-1, the full variable domain is EADIYQTPRYLVIGTGKKITLECSQTMGHDKMYWYQQDPGMELHLIHYSYGVNSTEKGDLSSESTVSRIRTEHFPLTLESARPSHTSQYLCANPAGGLAGDNEQFFGPGTRLTVL.

This clone was observed a few times. V usage is TRBV6-7 and J usage is TRBJ1-2; TRBD1 matches at 8 bases. TRBV6-7 is assigned to the ORF class and has an uncertain function. The junction had 10 bases not matched to a gene; V was cut back by 1 base and J by 6 bases. The CDR3 totals 16 residues. The CDR3: CASSYLGTGGINGYTF. In DNA form, the CDR3 reads TGTGCCAGCAGTTACTTGGGGACAGGAGGAATTAATGGCTACACCTTC.

This chain links TRBV5-4 with TRBJ2-6, with unresolved D. Germline lookup yields CDR1 SGHNT and CDR2 YYREEE (reference sequence). The V gene lost 6 bases and the J gene lost 4 bases, with 5 bases spanning the gap. The length of the CDR3 is 12 residues. The CDR3 is CASTQGANVLTF. The CDR3, as DNA: TGTGCCAGCACCCAGGGGGCCAACGTCCTGACTTTC.

The genes are TRBV5-1 and TRBJ2-1, with 10 bases that match TRBD1. Germline V lookup: CDR1 SGHRS, CDR2 YFSETQ. Trimming at V came to 4 bases and at J to 7 bases, leaving 11 bases not matched to a gene. This CDR3 contains 16 residues. The CDR3 DNA is TGCGCCAGCAGCACTACACCGACAGGGGGCGAGAATGAGCAGTTCTTC. It codes for CASSTTPTGGENEQFF. Full variable domain (outside the CDR3, taken from reference TRBV5-1 and TRBJ2-1): KAGVTQTPRYLIKTRGQQVTLSCSPISGHRSVSWYQQTPGQGLQFLFEYFSETQRNKGNFPGRFSGRQFSNSRSEMNVSTLELGDSALYLCASSTTPTGGENEQFFGPGTRLTVL.

This clone has only one observation. The chain recombines TRBV5-1 with TRBJ2-5, with 8 bases matching TRBD1. V was pared by 7 bases and J by 2 bases, with 1 base of the junction left unmatched. This CDR3 has 12 amino acids. Germline assignment: CDR1 SGHRS and CDR2 YFSETQ. The CDR3 bases are TGCGCCAGCGGACAGGGACAAGAGACCCAGTACTTC. Its translation is CASGQGQETQYF.